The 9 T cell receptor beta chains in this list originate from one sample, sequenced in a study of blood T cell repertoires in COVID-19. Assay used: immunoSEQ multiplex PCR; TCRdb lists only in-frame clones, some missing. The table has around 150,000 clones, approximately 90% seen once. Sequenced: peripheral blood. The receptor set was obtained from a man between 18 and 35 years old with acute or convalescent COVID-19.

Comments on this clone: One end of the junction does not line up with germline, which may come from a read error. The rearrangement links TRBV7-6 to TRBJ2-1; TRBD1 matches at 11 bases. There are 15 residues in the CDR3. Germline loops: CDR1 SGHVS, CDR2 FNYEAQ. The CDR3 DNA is TGTGCCAGCAGCGGGACAGGGGGTTCCTTCAATGAGCAGTTCTTC. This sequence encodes CASSGTGGSFNEQFF.

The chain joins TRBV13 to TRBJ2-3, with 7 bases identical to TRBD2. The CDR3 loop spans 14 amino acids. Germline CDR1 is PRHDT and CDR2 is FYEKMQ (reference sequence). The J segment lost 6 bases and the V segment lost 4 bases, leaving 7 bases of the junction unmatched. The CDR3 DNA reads TGTGCCAGCAGCTCCGGGGGGAGGAGGGATACGCAGTATTTT. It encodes CASSSGGRRDTQYF. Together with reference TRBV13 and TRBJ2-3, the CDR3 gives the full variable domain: AAGVIQSPRHLIKEKRETATLKCYPIPRHDTVYWYQQGPGQDPQFLISFYEKMQSDKGSIPDRFSAQQFSDYHSELNMSSLELGDSALYFCASSSGGRRDTQYFGPGTRLTVL.

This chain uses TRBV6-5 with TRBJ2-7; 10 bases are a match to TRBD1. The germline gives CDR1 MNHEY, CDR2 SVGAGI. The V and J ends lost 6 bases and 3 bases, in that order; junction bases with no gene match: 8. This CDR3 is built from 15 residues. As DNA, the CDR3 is TGTGCCAGCAGCACCCGGGACAGGGGCTTCTACGAGCAGTACTTC. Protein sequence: CASSTRDRGFYEQYF.

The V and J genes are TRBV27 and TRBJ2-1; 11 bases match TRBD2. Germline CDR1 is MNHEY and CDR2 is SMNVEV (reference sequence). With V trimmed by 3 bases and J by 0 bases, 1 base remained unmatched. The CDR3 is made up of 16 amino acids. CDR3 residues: CASSFSGRASYNEQFF. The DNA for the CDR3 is TGTGCCAGCAGTTTTAGCGGGAGGGCCTCCTACAATGAGCAGTTCTTC.

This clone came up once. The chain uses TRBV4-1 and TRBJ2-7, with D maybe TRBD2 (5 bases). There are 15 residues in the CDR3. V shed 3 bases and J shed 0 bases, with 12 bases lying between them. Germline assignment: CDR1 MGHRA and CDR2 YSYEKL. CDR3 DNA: TGCGCCAGCAGCCAGGCTGAGGGCAACTCCTACGAGCAGTACTTC. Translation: CASSQAEGNSYEQYF.

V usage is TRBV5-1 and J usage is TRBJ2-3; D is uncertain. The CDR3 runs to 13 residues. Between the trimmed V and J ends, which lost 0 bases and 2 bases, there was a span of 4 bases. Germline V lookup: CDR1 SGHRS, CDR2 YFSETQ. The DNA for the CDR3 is TGCGCCAGCAGCTTGGGGCCCACAGATACGCAGTATTTT. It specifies CASSLGPTDTQYF.

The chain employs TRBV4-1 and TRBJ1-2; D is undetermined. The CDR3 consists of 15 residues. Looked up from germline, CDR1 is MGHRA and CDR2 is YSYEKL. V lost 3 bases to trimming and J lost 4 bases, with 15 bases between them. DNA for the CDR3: TGCGCCAGCAGCCAGCCGGACTGGATTTTCTATGGCTACACCTTC. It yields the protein CASSQPDWIFYGYTF.

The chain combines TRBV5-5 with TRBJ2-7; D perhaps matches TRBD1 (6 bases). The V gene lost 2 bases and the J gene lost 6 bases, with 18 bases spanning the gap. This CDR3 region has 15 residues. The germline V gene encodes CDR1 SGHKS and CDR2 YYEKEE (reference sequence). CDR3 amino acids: CASSLGAARGSEQYF. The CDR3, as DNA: TGTGCCAGCAGCTTAGGGGCAGCAAGGGGGTCCGAGCAGTACTTC.

The CDR3 reads CAISQGANTEAFF. The CDR3 coding sequence is TGTGCCATCAGTCAGGGGGCGAACACTGAAGCTTTCTTT. The V gene is TRBV10-3, the J gene TRBJ1-1; 8 bases agree with TRBD1. Germline CDR1 reads ENHRY; CDR2 reads SYGVKD. J lost 1 base, V lost 5 bases, and 0 bases had no gene match. The CDR3 totals 13 residues.